What follows are 25 T cell receptor beta chains derived from one specimen sequenced in a study of shared clonotypes between healthy human individuals. Clones were read by immunoSEQ multiplex PCR, and TCRdb kept only the in-frame ones, dropping some. The sample includes some 1 million clones, 65% to 80% of them seen just once. The specimen sequenced was memory CD4+ T cells sorted from blood. Sample subset: CD45RA-negative fraction. These receptors all come from a man between 18 and 35 years old in good health.

V and J are TRBV25-1 and TRBJ1-5; 10 bases agree with TRBD1. This CDR3 is built from 15 residues. Germline lookup yields CDR1 MGHDK and CDR2 SYGVNS. V trimming: 1 base; J trimming: 4 bases; junction bases outside the gene matches: 1. CDR3 loop: CASSESGQGNQPQHF. In DNA form, the CDR3 reads TGTGCCAGCAGTGAATCGGGACAGGGGAATCAGCCCCAGCATTTT.

The chain employs TRBV10-2 and TRBJ1-6; unclear D gene. CDR1 and CDR2 from the germline V gene are WSHSY and SAAADI. Trimming took 6 bases from V and 4 from J, leaving 16 bases between them. This CDR3 comprises 16 residues. As DNA, the CDR3 is TGCGCCAGCAGCGATTCTCAGGTTCCTTATAATTCACCCCTCCACTTT. It specifies CASSDSQVPYNSPLHF.

J is TRBJ1-1 and V is TRBV2, with a weak D call TRBD1 (6 bases). V gave up 8 bases and J gave up 3 bases, with 19 bases separating them. This CDR3 contains 15 residues. Germline V gene sequence: CDR1 SNHLY, CDR2 FYNNEI. The CDR3: CASAKGGAGDTEAFF. In DNA form, the CDR3 reads TGTGCCAGCGCCAAGGGGGGCGCAGGGGACACTGAAGCTTTCTTT. The full variable domain, its missing parts supplied by reference TRBV2 and TRBJ1-1, is EPEVTQTPSHQVTQMGQEVILRCVPISNHLYFYWYRQILGQKVEFLVSFYNNEISEKSEIFDDQFSVERPDGSNFTLKIRSTKLEDSAMYFCASAKGGAGDTEAFFGQGTRLTVV.

To note about this clone: Other DNA sequences in this specimen translate into the identical CDR3. The chain recombines TRBV29-1 with TRBJ2-7, with D tentatively TRBD2 (6 bases). With 4 bases removed from V and 1 base from J, the gap between germline ends came to 8 bases. The CDR3 loop spans 12 amino acids. CDR1 and CDR2 (germline): SQVTM, ANQGSEA. The CDR3 reads CSVVRGSYEQYF. CDR3 coding DNA: TGCAGCGTTGTTCGGGGGTCCTACGAGCAGTACTTC.

A note on this clone: A far larger clone differs by one base, so this is likely a read error. The sample carries other DNA sequences with the same CDR3. V gene TRBV2 combines with J gene TRBJ2-7, with D tentatively TRBD1 or TRBD2 (5 bases each). CDR3 size: 13 residues. The germline V gene has CDR1 SNHLY and CDR2 FYNNEI. CDR3 nucleotide sequence: TGTGCCAGCAGTGGGATCTCGGGGCAGGGCCAGCACTTC. Translated: CASSGISGQGQHF.

V gene TRBV10-3 combines with J gene TRBJ1-2; no clear D gene. Looked up from germline, CDR1 is ENHRY and CDR2 is SYGVKD. This CDR3 comprises 13 residues. V lost 0 bases and J lost 5, with 7 bases in between. The CDR3 loop is CAISESTDYGYTF. The CDR3 DNA is TGTGCCATCAGTGAGTCGACGGATTATGGCTACACCTTC.

The chain employs TRBV11-2 and TRBJ2-7, with 12 nucleotides matching TRBD2. The CDR3 sequence is 14 residues long. The V segment lost 3 bases and the J segment 6 bases; nucleotides outside the gene matches: 3. Germline CDR1 reads SGHAT; CDR2 reads FQNNGV. The CDR3 DNA sequence: TGTGCCAGCAGCTTCCTAGCGGGGGGGCTCGAGCAGTACTTC. Its translation is CASSFLAGGLEQYF.

This chain connects TRBV6-1 to TRBJ1-2; D is possibly TRBD1 (5 bases). Germline V CDR1 and CDR2: MNHNS, SASEGT. The CDR3 has 13 residues. V lost 5 bases, J lost 4 bases, and 11 bases lay in between. Here the CDR3 DNA reads TGTGCCAGCAGTAGCAGGGCTTTCTATGGCTACACCTTC. Translation gives CASSSRAFYGYTF.

Details on this clone: The junction and the germline gene differ at one end; a read error may be behind it. This chain links TRBV7-7 with TRBJ2-3; 7 nucleotides align to TRBD2. CDR3 size: 15 residues. Germline V gene sequence: CDR1 SSHAT, CDR2 FNYEAQ (reference sequence). Here the CDR3 reads CASSLEAGNTDTQYF. DNA of the CDR3: TGTGCTAGCAGCTTAGAAGCGGGAAACACAGATACGCAGTATTTT.

The CDR3, as DNA: TGCGCCAGCAGCCGGGCCGGGGACTACTCAGATACGCAGTATTTT. Protein: CASSRAGDYSDTQYF. This rearrangement joins TRBV5-1 to TRBJ2-3; 7 bases are a match to TRBD2. From germline, CDR1 is SGHRS and CDR2 YFSETQ. V shed 4 bases and J 4 bases; nucleotides not matched to a gene: 9. This CDR3 has 15 amino acids.

This chain links TRBV7-2 with TRBJ2-3; weak D call: TRBD2 (7 bases). V lost 2 bases to trimming and J lost 4 bases, with 13 bases between them. Germline-derived CDR1 and CDR2 are SGHTA and FQGNSA. The CDR3 is made up of 15 amino acids. The CDR3 region is CASSLNGGPSDTQYF. The CDR3 DNA is TGTGCCAGCAGCTTAAACGGGGGGCCTTCAGATACGCAGTATTTT.

V gene TRBV2 combines with J gene TRBJ2-1; no definite D call. Trimming pared 5 bases from V and 3 bases from J, leaving 11 bases between. This CDR3 contains 14 residues. The V gene's germline CDR1 is SNHLY and CDR2 FYNNEI. For the CDR3, the DNA is TGTGCCAGCAGTCTCCGACCTGACTACAATGAGCAGTTCTTC. As protein: CASSLRPDYNEQFF.

This sequence joins TRBV5-4 and TRBJ2-3, with TRBD1 matching 8 bases. The CDR3 has 15 amino acids. V trimming: 4 bases; J trimming: 7 bases; junction bases outside the gene matches: 11. Germline assignment: CDR1 SGHNT and CDR2 YYREEE (reference sequence). DNA of the CDR3: TGTGCCAGCAGCCAGGACAGGGTGGGGACAAATACGCAGTATTTT. Protein sequence: CASSQDRVGTNTQYF.

This chain links TRBV30 with TRBJ1-6; D is unclear. V was trimmed by 0 bases and J by 6 bases, leaving 3 bases between them. This CDR3 is built from 12 residues. CDR1 and CDR2 (germline): GTSNPN, SVGIG (reference sequence). The DNA for the CDR3 is TGTGCCTGGAGTGTAGGTAATTCACCCCTCCACTTT. Translated, it gives CAWSVGNSPLHF. The full variable domain, completed using reference TRBV30 and TRBJ1-6, is SQTIHQWPATLVQPVGSPLSLECTVEGTSNPNLYWYRQAAGRGLQLLFYSVGIGQISSEVPQNLSASRPQDRQFILSSKKLLLSDSGFYLCAWSVGNSPLHFGNGTRLTVT.

The V and J genes are TRBV2 and TRBJ2-7; tentatively, D is TRBD2 (7 bases). CDR1 and CDR2 from the germline V gene are SNHLY and FYNNEI. The CDR3 runs to 14 residues. V lost 7 bases, J lost 2 bases, and 15 bases lay in between. The DNA of the CDR3 is TGTGCCAGCAATGGGGGGGGCGGCACCTACGAGCAGTACTTC. Translation: CASNGGGGTYEQYF. Drawing the rest from reference TRBV2 and TRBJ2-7, the complete variable domain is EPEVTQTPSHQVTQMGQEVILRCVPISNHLYFYWYRQILGQKVEFLVSFYNNEISEKSEIFDDQFSVERPDGSNFTLKIRSTKLEDSAMYFCASNGGGGTYEQYFGPGTRLTVT.

V and J are TRBV11-2 and TRBJ2-7; D is undetermined. V was clipped by 3 bases and J by 5 bases, with 14 bases between them. The CDR3 spans 14 residues. Germline lookup yields CDR1 SGHAT and CDR2 FQNNGV. The CDR3 coding sequence is TGTGCCAGCAGCTTGGGAAAGGGTGGGGACGAGCAGTACTTC. This codes for CASSLGKGGDEQYF.

The chain links TRBV19 to TRBJ2-1, with 12 bases lining up with TRBD2. In germline, CDR1 is LNHDA, CDR2 SQIVND (reference sequence). The V and J ends lost 6 bases and 4 bases, in that order; junction bases with no gene match: 7. The CDR3 is made up of 16 amino acids. CDR3 nucleotide sequence: TGTGCCAGTAGCCTCCTAGCGGGAGGGGGGTACAATGAGCAGTTCTTC. Protein product: CASSLLAGGGYNEQFF.

This chain connects TRBV5-1 to TRBJ2-3; D perhaps matches TRBD2 (6 bases). From germline, CDR1 is SGHRS and CDR2 YFSETQ. CDR3 size: 16 residues. The V and J ends lost 0 bases and 0 bases respectively, with 11 bases between them. The CDR3 protein is CASSLEGGKSTDTQYF. In DNA form, the CDR3 reads TGCGCCAGCAGCTTGGAAGGAGGGAAAAGCACAGATACGCAGTATTTT.

The chain links TRBV6-5 to TRBJ1-1, with TRBD1 matching over 10 bases. This CDR3 region has 14 residues. V lost 0 bases, J lost 11 bases, and 6 bases stayed unmatched. Germline assignment: CDR1 MNHEY and CDR2 SVGAGI. As DNA, the CDR3 is TGTGCCAGCAGTTACTCCGACAGGGGGCTTAGGGCTTTCTTT. It yields the protein CASSYSDRGLRAFF.

In regard to this clone: This same CDR3 is encoded by further DNA sequences in the sample. The gene calls are TRBV7-2 and TRBJ2-1, with unresolved D. Germline-derived CDR1 and CDR2 are SGHTA and FQGNSA. V was cut by 1 base and J by 0 bases, with 7 bases left in between. The CDR3 runs to 15 residues. The CDR3 loop reads CASSLGAGSYNEQFF. The CDR3 bases are TGTGCCAGCAGCTTAGGGGCAGGCTCCTACAATGAGCAGTTCTTC.

This clone was observed at least ten times. This rearrangement joins TRBV14 to TRBJ1-1; D not certain. Germline V gene sequence: CDR1 SGHDN, CDR2 FVKESK. Between the trimmed V and J ends, which lost 3 bases and 8 bases, there was a span of 7 bases. The CDR3 spans 11 residues. Written as DNA, the CDR3 is TGTGCCAGCAGCCACGTAAAGGAAGCTTTCTTT. Amino acid sequence: CASSHVKEAFF.

CDR3 sequence: CASALGGGAGGYTF. The DNA of the CDR3 is TGTGCTAGTGCCCTGGGTGGGGGCGCTGGGGGCTACACCTTC. This rearrangement joins TRBV12-5 to TRBJ1-2; maybe TRBD1 (6 bases). Deletions cut 7 bases from V and 8 bases from J, with 20 bases between. This CDR3 has 14 residues. Germline V CDR1 and CDR2: LGHNT, FRNRAP.

The count of this clone is one. The chain carries TRBV5-1 and TRBJ1-2; TRBD1 aligns across 9 bases. CDR1 is SGHRS, CDR2 YFSETQ, per germline. The CDR3 totals 14 residues. After removal of 3 bases from V and 8 bases from J, the junction contained 8 bases not matched to a gene. CDR3 coding DNA: TGCGCCAGCAGCTCCCGGACAGGGGAAGGAGGCTACACCTTC. This codes for CASSSRTGEGGYTF.

The chain has TRBV9 and TRBJ2-7; D is perhaps TRBD1 or TRBD2 (6 bases each). Germline-derived CDR1 and CDR2 are SGDLS and YYNGEE. There are 13 residues in the CDR3. The ends were cut back, 2 bases at V and 7 bases at J, with 13 bases in the middle. CDR3 loop: CASSVGQGREQYF. As DNA, the CDR3 is TGTGCCAGCAGCGTCGGCCAGGGGAGGGAGCAGTACTTC.

This clone has more than one count but fewer than ten. The CDR3 loop reads CASSLVAGSHGYTF. The CDR3 DNA reads as TGCGCCAGCAGCTTGGTGGCAGGGAGCCATGGCTACACCTTC. The J gene is TRBJ1-2, the V gene TRBV5-1; tentatively, D is TRBD1 (5 bases). CDR1 and CDR2 (germline): SGHRS, YFSETQ. The V end lost 0 bases, the J end lost 6 bases, and 12 bases lay between the germline ends. This CDR3 spans 14 amino acids. Using reference TRBV5-1 and TRBJ1-2 for the parts outside the CDR3, the full variable domain is KAGVTQTPRYLIKTRGQQVTLSCSPISGHRSVSWYQQTPGQGLQFLFEYFSETQRNKGNFPGRFSGRQFSNSRSEMNVSTLELGDSALYLCASSLVAGSHGYTFGSGTRLTVV.